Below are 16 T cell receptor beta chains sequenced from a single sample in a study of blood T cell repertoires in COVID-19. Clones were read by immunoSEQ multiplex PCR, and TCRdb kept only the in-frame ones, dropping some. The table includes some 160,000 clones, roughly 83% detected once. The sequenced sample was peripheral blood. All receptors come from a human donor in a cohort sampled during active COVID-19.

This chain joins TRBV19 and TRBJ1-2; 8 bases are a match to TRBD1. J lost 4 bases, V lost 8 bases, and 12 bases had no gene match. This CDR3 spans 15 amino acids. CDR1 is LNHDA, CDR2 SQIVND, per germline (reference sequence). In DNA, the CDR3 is TGTGCCAGTGGCCAGGGGCAGGGGGCCAGCTATGGCTACACCTTC. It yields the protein CASGQGQGASYGYTF.

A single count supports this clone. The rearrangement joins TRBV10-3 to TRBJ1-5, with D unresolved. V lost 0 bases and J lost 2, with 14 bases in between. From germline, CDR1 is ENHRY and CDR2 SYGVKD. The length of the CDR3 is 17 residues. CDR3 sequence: CAISESGGNHGNQPQHF. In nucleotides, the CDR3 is TGTGCCATCAGTGAGTCTGGAGGTAATCACGGCAATCAGCCCCAGCATTTT.

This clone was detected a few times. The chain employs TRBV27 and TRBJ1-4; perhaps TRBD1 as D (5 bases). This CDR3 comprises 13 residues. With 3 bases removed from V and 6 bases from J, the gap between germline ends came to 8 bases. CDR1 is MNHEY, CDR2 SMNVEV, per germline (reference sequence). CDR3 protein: CASSLWGDEKLFF. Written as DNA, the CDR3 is TGTGCCAGCAGTTTGTGGGGGGATGAAAAACTGTTTTTT.

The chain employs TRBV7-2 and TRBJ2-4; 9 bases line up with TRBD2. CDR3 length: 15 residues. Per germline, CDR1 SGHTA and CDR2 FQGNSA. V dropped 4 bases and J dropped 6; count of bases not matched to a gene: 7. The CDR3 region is CASSSPAGGTNIQYF. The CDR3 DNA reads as TGTGCCAGCAGCTCCCCAGCGGGGGGCACAAACATTCAGTACTTC.

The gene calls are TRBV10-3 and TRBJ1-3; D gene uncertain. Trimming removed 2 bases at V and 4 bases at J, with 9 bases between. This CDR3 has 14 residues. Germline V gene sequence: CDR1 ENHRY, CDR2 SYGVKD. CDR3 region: CAISELTGGNTIYF. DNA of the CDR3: TGTGCCATCAGTGAGCTAACGGGGGGAAACACCATATATTTT.

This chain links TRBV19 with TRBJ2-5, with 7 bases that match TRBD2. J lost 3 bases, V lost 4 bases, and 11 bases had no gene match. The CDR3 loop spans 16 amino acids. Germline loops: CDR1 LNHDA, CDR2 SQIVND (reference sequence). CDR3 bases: TGTGCCAGTAGTAGGTTCCGGCTAGCGGACAAAGAGACCCAGTACTTC. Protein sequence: CASSRFRLADKETQYF.

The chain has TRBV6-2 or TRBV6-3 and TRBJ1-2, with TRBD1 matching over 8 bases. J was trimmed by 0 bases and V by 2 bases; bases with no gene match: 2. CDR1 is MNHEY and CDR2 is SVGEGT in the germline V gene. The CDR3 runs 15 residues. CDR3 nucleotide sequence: TGTGCCAGCAGTTACGGACAGGGAGCTAACTATGGCTACACCTTC. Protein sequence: CASSYGQGANYGYTF.

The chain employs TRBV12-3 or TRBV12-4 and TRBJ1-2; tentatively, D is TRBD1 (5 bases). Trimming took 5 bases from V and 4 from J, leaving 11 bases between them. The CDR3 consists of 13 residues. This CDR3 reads CASSPDSIYGYTF. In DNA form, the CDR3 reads TGTGCCAGCAGTCCCGACAGCATCTATGGCTACACCTTC.

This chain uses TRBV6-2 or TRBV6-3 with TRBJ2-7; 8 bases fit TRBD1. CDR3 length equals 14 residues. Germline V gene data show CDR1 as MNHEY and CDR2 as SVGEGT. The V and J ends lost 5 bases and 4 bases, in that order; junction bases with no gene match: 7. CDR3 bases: TGTGCCAGCAGTCGAGGACAGGGTCCGTACGAGCAGTACTTC. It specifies CASSRGQGPYEQYF.

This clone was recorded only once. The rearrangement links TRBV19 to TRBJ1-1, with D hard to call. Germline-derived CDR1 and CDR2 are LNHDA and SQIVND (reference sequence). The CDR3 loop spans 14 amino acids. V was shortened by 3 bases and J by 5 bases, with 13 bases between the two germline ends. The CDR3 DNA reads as TGTGCCAGTAGTATCGAGGCCAAATGGACTGAAGCTTTCTTT. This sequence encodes CASSIEAKWTEAFF. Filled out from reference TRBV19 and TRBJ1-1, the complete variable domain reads DGGITQSPKYLFRKEGQNVTLSCEQNLNHDAMYWYRQDPGQGLRLIYYSQIVNDFQKGDIAEGYSVSREKKESFPLTVTSAQKNPTAFYLCASSIEAKWTEAFFGQGTRLTVV.

The CDR3 is CASSLMGDRESYEQYF. DNA for the CDR3: TGTGCCAGCAGCTTAATGGGGGACAGAGAGTCCTACGAGCAGTACTTC. The rearrangement links TRBV7-3 to TRBJ2-7; 7 bases align to TRBD1. The CDR3 runs to 16 residues. Germline V gene sequence: CDR1 SGHTA, CDR2 FQGTGA. V shed 1 base and J 1 base; nucleotides not matched to a gene: 7.

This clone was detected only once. CDR3 amino acids: CASSYGQGAYEQYF. In DNA form, the CDR3 reads TGTGCCAGCAGTTATGGACAGGGGGCCTACGAGCAGTACTTC. The chain carries TRBV27 and TRBJ2-7; the match to TRBD1 covers 10 bases. The length of the CDR3 is 14 residues. CDR1 and CDR2 (germline): MNHEY, SMNVEV (reference sequence). J gave up 2 bases and V 4 bases, and 2 bases lay outside the gene matches.

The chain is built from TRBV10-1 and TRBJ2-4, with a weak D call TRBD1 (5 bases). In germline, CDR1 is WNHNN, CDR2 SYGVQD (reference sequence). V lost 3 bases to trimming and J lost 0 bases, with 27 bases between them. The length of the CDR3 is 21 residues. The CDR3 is CASSDFTHRDRSTLAKNIQYF. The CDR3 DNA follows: TGCGCCAGCAGTGATTTCACCCACCGCGACAGAAGTACGCTAGCCAAAAACATTCAGTACTTC.

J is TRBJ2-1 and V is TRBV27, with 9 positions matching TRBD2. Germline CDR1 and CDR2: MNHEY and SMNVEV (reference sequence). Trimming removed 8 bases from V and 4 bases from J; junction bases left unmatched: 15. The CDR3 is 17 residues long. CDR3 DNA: TGTGCCAGCGCACTTGGTTCTAGCGGGGAAACGTACAATGAGCAGTTCTTC. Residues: CASALGSSGETYNEQFF.

CDR3 residues: CASSNLNTGELFF. In DNA form, the CDR3 reads TGTGCCAGCAGCAACTTAAACACCGGGGAGCTGTTTTTT. This chain links TRBV7-2 with TRBJ2-2; D unresolved. The CDR3 length is 13 residues. CDR1 and CDR2 (germline): SGHTA, FQGNSA. Trimming pared 5 bases from V and 2 bases from J, leaving 6 bases between.

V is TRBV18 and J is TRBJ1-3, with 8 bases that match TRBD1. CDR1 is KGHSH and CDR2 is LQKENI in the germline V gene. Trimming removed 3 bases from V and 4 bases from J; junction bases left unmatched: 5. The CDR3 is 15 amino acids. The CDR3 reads CASSPGRGPGNTIYF. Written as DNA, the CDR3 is TGTGCCAGCTCACCGGGCAGGGGGCCGGGAAACACCATATATTTT.